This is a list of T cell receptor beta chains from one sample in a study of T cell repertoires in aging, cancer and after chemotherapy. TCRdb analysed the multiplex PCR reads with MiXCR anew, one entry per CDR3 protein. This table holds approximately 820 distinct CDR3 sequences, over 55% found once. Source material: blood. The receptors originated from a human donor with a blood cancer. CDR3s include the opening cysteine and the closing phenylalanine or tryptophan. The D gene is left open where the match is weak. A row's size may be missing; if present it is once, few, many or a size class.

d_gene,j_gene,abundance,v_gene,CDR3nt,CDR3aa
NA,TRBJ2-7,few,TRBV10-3,TGTGCCATCAGTGAGTTTGGGTTCTACGAGCAGTACTTC,CAISEFGFYEQYF
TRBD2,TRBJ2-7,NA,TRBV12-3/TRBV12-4,TGTGCCAGCAGGCCTAGCGGGGGCGGCCACACGTTC,CASRPSGGGHTF
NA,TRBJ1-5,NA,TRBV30,TGTGCCTGGAGTAAGGGGACAAACAGCAATCAGCCCCAGCATTTT,CAWSKGTNSNQPQHF
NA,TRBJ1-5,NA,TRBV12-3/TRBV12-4,TGTGCCAGCAGCTTTGGGGGGACCAATCAGCCCCAGCATTTT,CASSFGGTNQPQHF
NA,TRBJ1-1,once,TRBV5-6,TGTGCCAGCAGCTTACGGGGTACTGAAGCTTTCTTT,CASSLRGTEAFF
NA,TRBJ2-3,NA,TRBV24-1,TGTGCCACCAGTGGTCCGGGCACAGATACGCAGTATTTT,CATSGPGTDTQYF
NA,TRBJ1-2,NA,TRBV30,TGTGCCTGGAGTGCGGAGGGTGAGGATTACTATGGCTACACCTTC,CAWSAEGEDYYGYTF
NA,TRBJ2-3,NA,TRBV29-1,TGCAGCGTCTCAGGGGGGAGCACAGATACGCAGTATTTT,CSVSGGSTDTQYF
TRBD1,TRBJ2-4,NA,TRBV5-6,TGTGCCAGCAGCCAAGGGACAGGATTTTTCTCTCAGTACTTC,CASSQGTGFFSQYF
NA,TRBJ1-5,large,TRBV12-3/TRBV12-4,TGTGCCAGCAGTTTCGCGATCGGACAGCCCCAGCATTTT,CASSFAIGQPQHF
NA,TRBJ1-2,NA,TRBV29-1,TGCAGCGTTGAAGCAGCCGCGTTTCGGGGCTACACCTTC,CSVEAAAFRGYTF
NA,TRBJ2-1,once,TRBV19,TGTGCCAGTACTCAGCTCCAGGGCAATGAGCAGTTCTTC,CASTQLQGNEQFF
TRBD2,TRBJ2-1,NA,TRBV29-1,TGCAGCGTTGCCGGGACTAGCGGGGGGGCCTCCTACAATGAGCAGTTCTTC,CSVAGTSGGASYNEQFF
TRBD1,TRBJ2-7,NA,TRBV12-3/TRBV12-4,TGTGCCAGCAGTTTAAACAGGGGCTACGAGCAGTACTTC,CASSLNRGYEQYF
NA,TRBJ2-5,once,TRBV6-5,TGTGCCAGCAGTTACCCTAAAGGGCAAGAGACCCAGTACTTC,CASSYPKGQETQYF
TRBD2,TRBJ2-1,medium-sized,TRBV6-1,TGTGCCAGCAAGTCTAGCGGGGGGGCACTTCATGAGCAGTTCTTC,CASKSSGGALHEQFF
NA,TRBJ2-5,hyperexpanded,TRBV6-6,TGTGCCAGCAGTTACTCAGAGACCCAGTACTTC,CASSYSETQYF
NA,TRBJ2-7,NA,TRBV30,TGTGCCTGGAGTGTATCGTGGGCCCTGTCCTACGAGCAGTACTTC,CAWSVSWALSYEQYF